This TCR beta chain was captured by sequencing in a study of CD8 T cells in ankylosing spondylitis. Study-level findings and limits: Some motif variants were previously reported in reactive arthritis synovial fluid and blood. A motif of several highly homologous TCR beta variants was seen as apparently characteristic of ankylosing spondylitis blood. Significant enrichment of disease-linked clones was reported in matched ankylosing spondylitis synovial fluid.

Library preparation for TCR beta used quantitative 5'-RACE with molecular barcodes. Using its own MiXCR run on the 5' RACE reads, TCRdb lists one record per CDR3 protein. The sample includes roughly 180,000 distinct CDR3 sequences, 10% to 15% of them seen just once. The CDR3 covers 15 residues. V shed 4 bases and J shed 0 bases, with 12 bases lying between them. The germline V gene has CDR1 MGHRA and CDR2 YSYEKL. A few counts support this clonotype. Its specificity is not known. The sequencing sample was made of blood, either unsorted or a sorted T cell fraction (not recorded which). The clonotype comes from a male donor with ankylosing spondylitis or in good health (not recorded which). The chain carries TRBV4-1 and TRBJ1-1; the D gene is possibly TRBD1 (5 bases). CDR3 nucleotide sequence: TGCGCCAGCAGCCCCAAAGGGGCAGTGAACACTGAAGCTTTCTTT. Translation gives CASSPKGAVNTEAFF.